Below, 10 T cell receptor beta chains from the same sample are listed, as sequenced in a study of spatial heterogeneity in lung cancer. As to time point: blood taken at disease recurrence. The input material, whole RNA from tumor, nontumor lung or frozen PBMC, was sequenced unsorted. TCRdb re-analysed the 5' RACE reads in MiXCR, keeping a single row per CDR3 protein. The repertoire includes approximately 10,000 distinct CDR3 sequences, under 5% of them detected once, and roughly 20% sits in the top ten. The input for sequencing was PBMCs, taken at recurrence. The receptors originated from a female donor with early-stage non-small cell lung cancer.

This clonotype was seen repeatedly, ten times or more. The library was prepared for alpha chains; this beta chain is a stray read, so its frequency means little. The CDR3 coding sequence is TGCGCCAGCAGCTTGGCCCGTCAGGACACTGGCTACACCTTC. Translating it yields CASSLARQDTGYTF. The chain links TRBV5-1 to TRBJ1-2; D perhaps matches TRBD1 (5 bases). CDR1 is SGHRS, CDR2 YFSETQ, per germline. Trimming stripped 0 bases from V and 7 bases from J, with 13 bases between. This CDR3 has 14 residues.

This clonotype was seen ten or more times. The library was built for alpha chains, so this beta chain is an off-target read and its size means little. V and J are TRBV29-1 and TRBJ1-1; TRBD1 might be the D (5 bases). The CDR3 spans 13 residues. Germline CDR1 SQVTM, CDR2 ANQGSEA. V was cut by 6 bases and J by 2 bases, with 13 bases left in between. This CDR3 reads CSVLGQGNTEAFF. DNA of the CDR3: TGCAGCGTCCTTGGCCAGGGCAACACTGAAGCTTTCTTT.

This clonotype came up many times. For a library built for alpha chains, this beta chain is a stray read; little rests on its size. DNA of the CDR3: TGTGCCAGCAGCATGGACGGAAGAAAACCCCAGCATTTT. This codes for CASSMDGRKPQHF. This chain joins TRBV6-5 and TRBJ1-5; no clear D. The CDR3 is 13 residues long. Between the trimmed V and J ends, which lost 6 bases and 10 bases, there was a span of 16 bases. CDR1 is MNHEY and CDR2 is SVGAGI in the germline V gene.

This clonotype has at least ten counts. Within a library made for alpha chains, this beta chain is off target, and its count is uninformative. J is TRBJ2-4 and V is TRBV7-9; D may correspond to TRBD1 or TRBD2 (5 bases each). Trimming took off 5 bases at V and 1 base at J, with 15 bases between the two ends. The CDR3 loop spans 16 amino acids. Germline CDR1 is SEHNR and CDR2 is FQNEAQ (reference sequence). The CDR3 DNA is TGTGCCAGCAGCCCATGGGGGAAGGGGGCCAAAAACATTCAGTACTTC. Protein: CASSPWGKGAKNIQYF.

This clonotype has at least ten counts. A library prepared for alpha chains yielded this beta chain as an off-target read; its size is of little meaning. The chain combines TRBV18 with TRBJ2-7; 7 bases are shared with TRBD1. The CDR3 has 14 amino acids. Germline loops: CDR1 KGHSH, CDR2 LQKENI. Trimming cost V 3 bases and J 2 bases; bases outside gene matches: 4. CDR3 sequence reads: CASSPGQNPYEQYF. Written as DNA, the CDR3 is TGTGCCAGCTCACCGGGACAGAACCCCTACGAGCAGTACTTC.

Within the sample, this clonotype is medium-sized (0.01 to 0.1%). A library made for alpha chains picked up this beta chain off target, so its size means little. The chain uses TRBV28 and TRBJ2-7; maybe TRBD1 (6 bases). Trimming removed 5 bases from V and 5 bases from J, with 13 bases in between. CDR1 MDHEN and CDR2 SYDVKM come from the germline V gene. The CDR3 has 13 residues. CDR3 bases: TGTGCCAGCAGTCCACAGGGTAGAAACGAGCAGTACTTC. Translating it yields CASSPQGRNEQYF.

This clonotype showed up many times. For a library built for alpha chains, this beta chain is a stray read; little rests on its size. V and J are TRBV3-1 and TRBJ1-1; no clear D. This CDR3 is built from 14 residues. V lost 3 bases and J 1 base, leaving 9 bases between the germline ends. Per the germline V gene, CDR1 is LGHDT and CDR2 is YNNKEL (reference sequence). The CDR3 is CASSHRPQNTEAFF. In DNA, the CDR3 is TGTGCCAGCAGCCATCGTCCTCAGAACACTGAAGCTTTCTTT. Looking up the rest from reference TRBV3-1 and TRBJ1-1 gives the full variable domain: DTAVSQTPKYLVTQMGNDKSIKCEQNLGHDTMYWYKQDSKKFLKIMFSYNNKELIINETVPNRFSPKSPDKAHLNLHINSLELGDSAVYFCASSHRPQNTEAFFGQGTRLTVV.

This clonotype was counted a few times. A single base separates this from a much larger clone, so it may be a read error. Since it is a stray read in a library aimed at alpha chains, this beta chain has a size that is not meaningful. The chain couples TRBV19 to TRBJ2-7, with D perhaps matching TRBD1 or TRBD2 (6 bases each). The CDR3 is 14 amino acids. Trimming pared 3 bases from V and 2 bases from J, leaving 11 bases between. The germline V gene encodes CDR1 LNHDA and CDR2 SQIVND (reference sequence). The chain's CDR3 is CASSIGGTTYEQYF. DNA of the CDR3: TGTGCCAGTAGTATCGGGGGCACAACCTACGAGCAGTACTTC.

This clonotype was picked up many times. This beta chain is a stray read from a library made for alpha chains; its abundance is not meaningful. The chain uses TRBV27 and TRBJ1-4, with D tentatively TRBD1 (6 bases). With 6 bases removed from V and 12 bases from J, the gap between germline ends came to 14 bases. This CDR3 has 12 residues. Germline V gene lookup returns CDR1 MNHEY and CDR2 SMNVEV (reference sequence). The CDR3 sequence is CASSLPGGELFF. The DNA for the CDR3 is TGTGCCAGCAGCCTCCCCGGGGGCGAACTGTTTTTT.

This clonotype is medium-sized (0.01 to 0.1%) in the sample. This beta chain is an unintended read in a library built for alpha chains; its size means little. The chain employs TRBV3-1 and TRBJ1-1, with no clear D. Germline values: CDR1 LGHDT, CDR2 YNNKEL (reference sequence). The ends were cut back, 4 bases at V and 0 bases at J, with 12 bases in the middle. The CDR3 length is 15 residues. The chain's CDR3 is CASSPWPFMNTEAFF. CDR3 nucleotides: TGTGCCAGCAGCCCCTGGCCTTTCATGAACACTGAAGCTTTCTTT.